Listed below are T cell receptor beta chains from one sample, sequenced in a study of shared clonotypes between healthy human individuals. Profiled with immunoSEQ multiplex PCR; TCRdb holds only in-frame clones, not every one. Found here are approximately 1.9 million clones, around 93% of them singletons; the top ten hold more than 1.5%. The sequencing input was naive CD8+ T cells from PBMCs. The receptors were gathered from a young man in good health. Some clones in this sample may be carry-over from other donors' samples. CDR3s include the opening cysteine and the closing phenylalanine or tryptophan. The order of the fields is CDR3 DNA, CDR3 protein, D gene, J gene, CDR3 length, clone size, V gene. A D gene is named only where the DNA matches it firmly. Clone size, where shown, is once, few, many, or a class for clones that have expanded.

TGTGCCACTTGGGGCCGCCTCCGGTATTTT CATWGRLRYF - TRBJ2-3 10 - TRBV28
TGTGCCAGCGGGCTCAGGGACCTTTCTGGGGCCAACGTCCTGACTTTC CASGLRDLSGANVLTF - TRBJ2-6 16 - TRBV27
TGCGCCAGCAGCCAAGAACCCGCTAGCGGCAACACAGATACGCAGTATTTT CASSQEPASGNTDTQYF TRBD2 TRBJ2-3 17 - TRBV4-1
TGTGCTAGTGGTTATGGCGGGAGGTATGAGCAGTTCTTC CASGYGGRYEQFF TRBD2 TRBJ2-1 13 - TRBV12-5
TGTGCCAGCAGTTTATCCTCGGGAGGCTATGGCTACACCTTC CASSLSSGGYGYTF - TRBJ1-2 14 - TRBV27
TGTGCCAGCAGCCCGACAGGACGAGGGCTGAATGAGCAGTTCTTC CASSPTGRGLNEQFF - TRBJ2-1 15 - TRBV5-6
TGTGCCAGCAGCTCGACTAGCGGGAGGGCCGTCAATGAGCAGTTCTTC CASSSTSGRAVNEQFF TRBD2 TRBJ2-1 16 - TRBV7-9
TGTGCCAGCAGCTTGAGGCGGGTCTTACAAGAGACCCAGTACTTC CASSLRRVLQETQYF - TRBJ2-5 15 few TRBV5-4
TGTGCCAGCAGTCCCAGGTCCGTGAACACTGAAGCTTTCTTT CASSPRSVNTEAFF - TRBJ1-1 14 - TRBV28
TGCAGCGTTGATCTGAAGGGCAGAATTTTC CSVDLKGRIF - TRBJ2-7 10 - TRBV29-1
TGTGCCAGCAGTTTGGGAGGTGGCTATGGCTACACCTTC CASSLGGGYGYTF - TRBJ1-2 13 - TRBV28
TGTGCCAGTTCACCAGATACGCAGTATTTT CASSPDTQYF - TRBJ2-3 10 - TRBV7-8
TGCGCCAGCAGCCACCCGACAGGTATGAACACTGAAGCTTTCTTT CASSHPTGMNTEAFF - TRBJ1-1 15 - TRBV4-1
TGCGCCAGCAGCTTGATGGGGCCCAGGGAGGCGTACCAAGAGACCCAGTACTTC CASSLMGPREAYQETQYF - TRBJ2-5 18 - TRBV5-1
TGTGCCAGCAGCCCCTCCTCAGAGGATACGCAGTATTTT CASSPSSEDTQYF - TRBJ2-3 13 - TRBV13
TGTGCCAGCAGGGGCGGGGCGGGACGGAACACCGGGGAGCTGTTTTTT CASRGGAGRNTGELFF - TRBJ2-2 16 - TRBV9
TGCGCCAGCAGCCAAGGGATAGGCTCTGGAAACACCATATATTTT CASSQGIGSGNTIYF - TRBJ1-3 15 - TRBV4-3
TGTGCCAGCAGCATAACAGTACCTTACGAGCAGTACTTC CASSITVPYEQYF - TRBJ2-7 13 - TRBV21-1
TGTGCCAGCAGTCCGGGACCCAAAGGGGGGGAGCTGTTTTTT CASSPGPKGGELFF - TRBJ2-2 14 - TRBV6-1
TGTGCCAGCAGCTTAGAGTCCCTTGGCAATGAAAAACTGTTTTTT CASSLESLGNEKLFF - TRBJ1-4 15 - TRBV11-2
TGCGCCAGCAGCCAACCCTGGACGGAGGTGTTCTTC CASSQPWTEVFF - TRBJ2-1 12 - TRBV4-1
TGCGCCAGCAGCCCCGGGACAGGGGGGTATGGCTACACCTTC CASSPGTGGYGYTF TRBD1 TRBJ1-2 14 - TRBV4-3
TGTGCCAGCAGCGTAGGGGGTAGCCCCACAGATACGCAGTATTTT CASSVGGSPTDTQYF - TRBJ2-3 15 - TRBV9
TGTGCCAGCAGCCTAGCGGGAGGGCCCCGAAATGAGCAGTTCTTC CASSLAGGPRNEQFF TRBD2 TRBJ2-1 15 - TRBV7-2
TGTGCCAGCAGCTTCCCCCGAGGGGGAAGTGATACGCAGTATTTT CASSFPRGGSDTQYF - TRBJ2-3 15 - TRBV7-9
TGTGCCAGTAGCTTGCAGGGGCCCCAAGAGACCCAGTACTTC CASSLQGPQETQYF - TRBJ2-5 14 - TRBV19
TGCGCCAGCAGCCGACCTCTAGGGAATGAGCAGTTCTTC CASSRPLGNEQFF - TRBJ2-1 13 once TRBV4-3
TGTGCCAGCAGCTTAGGAGCCGGGACAAGTATTTACGAGCAGTACTTC CASSLGAGTSIYEQYF - TRBJ2-7 16 - TRBV11-2
TGTGCCACCAGCAGAGATCCCCAGGGGAAGTTCTACGAGCAGTACTTC CATSRDPQGKFYEQYF - TRBJ2-7 16 - TRBV15